A single sample gave rise to the 7 T cell receptor beta chains below, sequenced in a study of shared clonotypes between healthy human individuals. Sequenced by immunoSEQ multiplex PCR; TCRdb stores in-frame clones only, minus some. Altogether approximately 1.5 million clones are present, 95% to 99% being singletons, with the ten largest covering 0.45%. Source material: naive CD4+ T cells sorted from blood. The subset here: CD45RA+ positively selected. Receptors originate from a young man in good health.

The chain employs TRBV6-5 and TRBJ2-3; D not certain. This CDR3 contains 16 residues. V lost 0 bases and J 4 bases, leaving 14 bases between the germline ends. Germline V gene data show CDR1 as MNHEY and CDR2 as SVGAGI. The CDR3 is CASSYSIRAISDTQYF. CDR3 nucleotides: TGTGCCAGCAGTTACTCGATTCGGGCCATCTCAGATACGCAGTATTTT.

The rearrangement uses TRBV6-1 and TRBJ1-1, with D possibly being TRBD1 (6 bases). Between the trimmed V and J ends, which lost 10 bases and 3 bases, there was a span of 18 bases. This CDR3 has 14 amino acids. The germline V gene has CDR1 MNHNS and CDR2 SASEGT. In DNA form, the CDR3 reads TGTGCCATCAATTTCTTTGCAGGGGACACTGAAGCTTTCTTT. This codes for CAINFFAGDTEAFF.

The rearrangement joins TRBV2 to TRBJ1-3; D is unresolved. Between the trimmed V and J ends, which lost 4 bases and 0 bases, there was a span of 10 bases. Germline-derived CDR1 and CDR2 are SNHLY and FYNNEI. This CDR3 spans 15 amino acids. The CDR3 sequence: CASSVWTGSGNTIYF. For the CDR3, the DNA is TGTGCCAGCAGTGTATGGACGGGCTCTGGAAACACCATATATTTT.

The rearrangement joins TRBV19 to TRBJ1-5; D is possibly TRBD1 (6 bases). Germline loops: CDR1 LNHDA, CDR2 SQIVND (reference sequence). V gave up 5 bases and J gave up 6 bases, with 8 bases separating them. There are 12 residues in the CDR3. The CDR3 nucleotides read TGTGCCAGTAGTGGCAGGGGTCAGCCCCAGCATTTT. It yields the protein CASSGRGQPQHF. Full variable domain (outside the CDR3, taken from reference TRBV19 and TRBJ1-5): DGGITQSPKYLFRKEGQNVTLSCEQNLNHDAMYWYRQDPGQGLRLIYYSQIVNDFQKGDIAEGYSVSREKKESFPLTVTSAQKNPTAFYLCASSGRGQPQHFGDGTRLSIL.

This sequence joins TRBV10-3 and TRBJ2-2, with D uncertain. The CDR3 contains 15 residues. The germline V and J ends were trimmed by 0 bases and 3 bases, with 8 bases remaining between them. Germline assignment: CDR1 ENHRY and CDR2 SYGVKD. The CDR3 region has the DNA TGTGCCATCAGTGAGTCTCTAATTTACACCGGGGAGCTGTTTTTT. Translation gives CAISESLIYTGELFF.

The chain combines TRBV27 with TRBJ2-1, with D maybe TRBD2 (5 bases). Trimming took 0 bases from V and 0 from J, leaving 12 bases between them. Germline CDR1 is MNHEY and CDR2 is SMNVEV (reference sequence). There are 17 residues in the CDR3. CDR3 sequence (DNA): TGTGCCAGCAGTTTATCCACCCCTGGGAGCTCCTACAATGAGCAGTTCTTC. Its translation: CASSLSTPGSSYNEQFF.

The chain combines TRBV19 with TRBJ2-7; D perhaps matches TRBD2 (5 bases). Per the germline V gene, CDR1 is LNHDA and CDR2 is SQIVND (reference sequence). The CDR3 length is 15 residues. V was clipped by 5 bases and J by 2 bases, with 16 bases between them. The CDR3 reads CASSSPARAAYEQYF. In nucleotides, the CDR3 is TGTGCCAGTAGTTCTCCGGCGCGGGCCGCCTACGAGCAGTACTTC. Supplemented by reference TRBV19 and TRBJ2-7, the full variable domain reads DGGITQSPKYLFRKEGQNVTLSCEQNLNHDAMYWYRQDPGQGLRLIYYSQIVNDFQKGDIAEGYSVSREKKESFPLTVTSAQKNPTAFYLCASSSPARAAYEQYFGPGTRLTVT.